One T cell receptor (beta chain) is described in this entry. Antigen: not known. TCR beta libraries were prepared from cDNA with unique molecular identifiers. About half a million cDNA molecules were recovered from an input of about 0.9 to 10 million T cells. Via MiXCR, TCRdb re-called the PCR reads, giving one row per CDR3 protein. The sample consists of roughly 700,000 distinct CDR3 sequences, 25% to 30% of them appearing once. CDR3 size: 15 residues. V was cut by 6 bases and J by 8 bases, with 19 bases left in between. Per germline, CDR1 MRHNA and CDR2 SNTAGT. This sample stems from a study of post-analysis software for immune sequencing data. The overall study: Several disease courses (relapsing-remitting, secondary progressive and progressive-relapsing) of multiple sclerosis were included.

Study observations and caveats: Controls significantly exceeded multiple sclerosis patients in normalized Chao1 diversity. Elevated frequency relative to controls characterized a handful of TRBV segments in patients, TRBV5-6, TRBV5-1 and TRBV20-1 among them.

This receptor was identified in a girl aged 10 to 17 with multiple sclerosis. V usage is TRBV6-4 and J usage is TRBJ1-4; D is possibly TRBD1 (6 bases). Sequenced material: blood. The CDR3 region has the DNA TGTGCCAGCAGACTACAGGGAGAGGAGAGCGAAAAACTGTTTTTT. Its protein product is CASRLQGEESEKLFF.